The rows below give T cell receptor beta chains drawn from one sample of a study of regulatory T cells in long-lasting Graves disease. TCRdb re-derived calls from the multiplex PCR reads in MiXCR, one entry per CDR3 protein. The sample yields about 540,000 distinct CDR3 sequences, approximately 13% seen once. This sample also appeared in a second study, on T cells in Graves' hyperthyroidism and ophthalmopathy.

Here the sequenced sample was peripheral blood mononuclear cells (PBMCs), taken at new diagnosis, from a patient treated with antithyroid drugs. The receptors were sampled from a man aged 30 to 39 with Graves disease. The CDR3 runs from the conserved cysteine through the conserved F or W. The D gene is left open where the match is weak. Clone size is given for some rows only: seen once, a few or many times, or a class if the clone is expanded.

few,-,15,TRBV25-1,TRBJ2-3,CASSGPWPSTDTQYF,TGTGCCAGCAGTGGTCCATGGCCGAGCACAGATACGCAGTATTTT
many,TRBD1,14,TRBV5-1,TRBJ1-1,CASSRGLENTEAFF,TGCGCCAGCAGCAGGGGGCTGGAGAACACTGAAGCTTTCTTT
-,TRBD1,17,TRBV13,TRBJ1-1,CASSLERKGGLGTEAFF,TGTGCCAGCAGCTTAGAGAGGAAAGGGGGCCTGGGCACTGAAGCTTTCTTT
many,-,13,TRBV12-3/TRBV12-4,TRBJ2-4,CASREKAKNIQYF,TGTGCCAGCAGGGAGAAAGCCAAAAACATTCAGTACTTC
-,TRBD1,14,TRBV30,TRBJ2-7,CAWSVGTGGDEQYF,TGTGCCTGGAGTGTAGGGACAGGGGGGGACGAGCAGTACTTC
few,-,11,TRBV6-1,TRBJ2-3,CASTWGDTQYF,TGTGCCAGCACCTGGGGAGATACGCAGTATTTT
many,-,16,TRBV10-3,TRBJ2-4,CAISDPRDRAKNIQYF,TGTGCCATCAGTGATCCCAGGGATAGGGCCAAAAACATTCAGTACTTC
many,TRBD1,16,TRBV12-3/TRBV12-4,TRBJ1-5,CASSPQGAMGNQPQHF,TGTGCCAGCAGTCCTCAGGGGGCAATGGGCAATCAGCCCCAGCATTTT
-,TRBD1,13,TRBV7-9,TRBJ1-1,CASSLSQGQEAFF,TGTGCCAGCAGCTTAAGCCAGGGACAGGAAGCTTTCTTT
-,-,15,TRBV7-9,TRBJ2-3,CASSFLGGVTGTQYF,TGTGCCAGCAGCTTTCTAGGGGGAGTCACAGGTACGCAGTATTTT
few,-,17,TRBV29-1,TRBJ2-6,CSVDLGLANSGANVLTF,TGCAGCGTTGACTTGGGACTCGCCAACTCTGGGGCCAACGTCCTGACTTTC
few,TRBD1,13,TRBV28,TRBJ2-2,CASSLRDRGELFF,TGTGCCAGCAGTTTGCGGGACAGGGGGGAGCTGTTTTTT
few,-,16,TRBV7-9,TRBJ2-1,CASSLIPGRRLGEQFF,TGTGCCAGCAGCTTAATTCCCGGACGGAGGTTGGGGGAGCAGTTCTTC
many,-,12,TRBV20-1,TRBJ2-3,CSARTATDTQYF,TGCAGTGCTAGGACAGCTACAGATACGCAGTATTTT
few,TRBD1,16,TRBV19,TRBJ1-5,CASSWTGTVNNQPQHF,TGTGCCAGTAGCTGGACAGGGACGGTGAACAATCAGCCCCAGCATTTT
few,-,12,TRBV20-1,TRBJ1-1,CSARRIPTEAFF,TGCAGTGCTAGAAGAATCCCCACTGAAGCTTTCTTT